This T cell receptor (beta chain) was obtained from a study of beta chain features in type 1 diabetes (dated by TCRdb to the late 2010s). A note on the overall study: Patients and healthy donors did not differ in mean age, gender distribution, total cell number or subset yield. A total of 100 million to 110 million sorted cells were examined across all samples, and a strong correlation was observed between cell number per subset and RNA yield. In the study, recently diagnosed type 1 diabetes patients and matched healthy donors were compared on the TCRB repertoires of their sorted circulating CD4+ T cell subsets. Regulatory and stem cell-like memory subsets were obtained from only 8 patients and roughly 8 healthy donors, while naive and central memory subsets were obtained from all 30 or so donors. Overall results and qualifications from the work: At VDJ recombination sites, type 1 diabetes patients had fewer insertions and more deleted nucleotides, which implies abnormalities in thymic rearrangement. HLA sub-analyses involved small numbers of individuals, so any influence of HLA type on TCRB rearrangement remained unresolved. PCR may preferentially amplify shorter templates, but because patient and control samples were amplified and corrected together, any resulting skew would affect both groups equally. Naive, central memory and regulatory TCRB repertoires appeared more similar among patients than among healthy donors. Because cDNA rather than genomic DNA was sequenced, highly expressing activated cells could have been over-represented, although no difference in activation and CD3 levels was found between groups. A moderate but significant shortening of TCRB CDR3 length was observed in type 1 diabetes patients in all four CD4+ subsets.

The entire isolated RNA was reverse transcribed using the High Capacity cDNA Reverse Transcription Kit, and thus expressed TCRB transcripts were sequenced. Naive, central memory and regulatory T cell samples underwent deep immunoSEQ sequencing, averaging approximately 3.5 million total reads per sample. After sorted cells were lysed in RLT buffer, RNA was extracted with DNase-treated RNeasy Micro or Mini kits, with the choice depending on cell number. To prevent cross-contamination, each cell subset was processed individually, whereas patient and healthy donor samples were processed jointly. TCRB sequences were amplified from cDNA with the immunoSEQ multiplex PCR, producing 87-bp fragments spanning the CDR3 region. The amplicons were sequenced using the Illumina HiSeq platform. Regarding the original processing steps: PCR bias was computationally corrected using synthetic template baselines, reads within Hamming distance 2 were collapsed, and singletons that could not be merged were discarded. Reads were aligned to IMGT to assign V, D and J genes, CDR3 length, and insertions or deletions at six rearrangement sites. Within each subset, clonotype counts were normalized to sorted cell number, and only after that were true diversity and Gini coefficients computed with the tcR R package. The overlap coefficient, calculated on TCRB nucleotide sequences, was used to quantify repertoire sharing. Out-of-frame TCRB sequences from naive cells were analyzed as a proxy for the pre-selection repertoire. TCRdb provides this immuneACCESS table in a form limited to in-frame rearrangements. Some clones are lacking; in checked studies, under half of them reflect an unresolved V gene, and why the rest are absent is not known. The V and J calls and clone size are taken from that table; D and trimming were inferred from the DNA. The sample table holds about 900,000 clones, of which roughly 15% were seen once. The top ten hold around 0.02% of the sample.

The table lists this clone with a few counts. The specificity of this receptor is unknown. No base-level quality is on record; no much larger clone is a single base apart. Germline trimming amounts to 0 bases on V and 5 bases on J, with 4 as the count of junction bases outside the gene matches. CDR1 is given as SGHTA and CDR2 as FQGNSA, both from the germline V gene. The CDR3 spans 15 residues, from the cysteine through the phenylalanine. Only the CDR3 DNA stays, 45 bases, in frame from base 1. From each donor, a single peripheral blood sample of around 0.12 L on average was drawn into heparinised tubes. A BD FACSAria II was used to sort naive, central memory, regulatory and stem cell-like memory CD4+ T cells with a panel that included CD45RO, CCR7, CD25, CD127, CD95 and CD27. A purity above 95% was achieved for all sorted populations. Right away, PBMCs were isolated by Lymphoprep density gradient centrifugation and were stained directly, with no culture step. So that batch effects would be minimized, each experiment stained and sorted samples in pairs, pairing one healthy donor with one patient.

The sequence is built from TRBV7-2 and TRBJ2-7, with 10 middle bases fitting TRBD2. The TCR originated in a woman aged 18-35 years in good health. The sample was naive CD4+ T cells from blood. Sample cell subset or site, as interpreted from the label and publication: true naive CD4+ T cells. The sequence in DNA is TGTGCCAGCAGCTTAGCGGCTCTAGCGGGAGACGAGCAGTACTTC. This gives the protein CASSLAALAGDEQYF.